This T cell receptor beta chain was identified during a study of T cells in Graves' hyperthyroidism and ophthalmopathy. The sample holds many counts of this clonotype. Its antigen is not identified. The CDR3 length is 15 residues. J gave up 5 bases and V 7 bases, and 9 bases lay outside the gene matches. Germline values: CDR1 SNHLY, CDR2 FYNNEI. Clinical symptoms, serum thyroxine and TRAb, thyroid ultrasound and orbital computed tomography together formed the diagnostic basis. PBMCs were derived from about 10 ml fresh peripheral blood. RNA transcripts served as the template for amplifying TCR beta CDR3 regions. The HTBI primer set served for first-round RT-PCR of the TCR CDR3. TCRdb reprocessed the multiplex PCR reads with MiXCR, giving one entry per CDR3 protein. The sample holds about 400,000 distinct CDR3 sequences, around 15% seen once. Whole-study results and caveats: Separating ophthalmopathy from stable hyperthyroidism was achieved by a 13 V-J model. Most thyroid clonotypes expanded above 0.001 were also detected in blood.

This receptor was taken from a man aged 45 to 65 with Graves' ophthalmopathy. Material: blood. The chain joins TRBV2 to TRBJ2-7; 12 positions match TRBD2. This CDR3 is CASTILAGGPHEQYF. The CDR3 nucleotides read TGTGCCAGCACTATACTAGCGGGAGGCCCTCACGAGCAGTACTTC. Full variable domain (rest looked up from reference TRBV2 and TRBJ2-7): EPEVTQTPSHQVTQMGQEVILRCVPISNHLYFYWYRQILGQKVEFLVSFYNNEISEKSEIFDDQFSVERPDGSNFTLKIRSTKLEDSAMYFCASTILAGGPHEQYFGPGTRLTVT.